The 15 T cell receptor beta chains in this list originate from one sample, sequenced in a study of shared clonotypes between healthy human individuals. Assay: immunoSEQ multiplex PCR; the TCRdb copy retains only in-frame clones and omits some. The data contain about 990,000 clones, around 78% of them singletons. The sequencing input was memory CD4+ T cells from PBMCs. Subset described: CD45RA-negative fraction. The receptors were gathered from a man between 18 and 29 years old in good health. Some clones in this sample may be carry-over from other donors' samples.

The chain combines TRBV5-4 with TRBJ2-3, with 10 bases aligning to TRBD2. Germline lookup yields CDR1 SGHNT and CDR2 YYREEE (reference sequence). The trim removed 0 bases at V and 5 bases at J, leaving 15 bases unmatched. The CDR3 length is 19 residues. CDR3 DNA: TGTGCCAGCAGCTTGGCCGGGAGCGGGAGGGCCGTTTCGAAAGATACGCAGTATTTT. The encoded protein is CASSLAGSGRAVSKDTQYF.

This chain joins TRBV7-9 and TRBJ2-3; the D is unclear. With 1 base removed from V and 1 base from J, the gap between germline ends came to 9 bases. Germline V lookup: CDR1 SEHNR, CDR2 FQNEAQ (reference sequence). The CDR3 has 15 amino acids. The CDR3 nucleotides read TGTGCCAGCAGCTTAGGCCCCACAGGCACAGATACGCAGTATTTT. It specifies CASSLGPTGTDTQYF.

The chain has TRBV28 and TRBJ1-3; D is ambiguous. CDR3 size: 14 residues. Germline V gene lookup returns CDR1 MDHEN and CDR2 SYDVKM. V lost 8 bases and J lost 8, with 19 bases in between. CDR3 nucleotide sequence: TGTGCCAGCTCCCTTCGAGCCCAGGTATACACCATATATTTT. Amino acid sequence: CASSLRAQVYTIYF.

Only a few counts were recorded for this clone. The chain carries TRBV30 and TRBJ1-1, with D perhaps matching TRBD1 (5 bases). Germline V gene sequence: CDR1 GTSNPN, CDR2 SVGIG (reference sequence). Trimming took 2 bases from V and 0 from J, leaving 7 bases between them. The CDR3 has 13 residues. The chain's CDR3 is CAWSRQLNTEAFF. Here the CDR3 DNA reads TGTGCCTGGAGTAGACAGTTGAACACTGAAGCTTTCTTT.

The chain couples TRBV5-1 to TRBJ2-7; 7 bases align to TRBD1. CDR1 is SGHRS and CDR2 is YFSETQ in the germline V gene. CDR3 size: 14 residues. After removal of 3 bases from V and 10 bases from J, the junction contained 13 bases not matched to a gene. The DNA for the CDR3 is TGCGCCAGCAGCTCGGCAGGGGACAGCCTATACCAGTACTTC. Translated, it gives CASSSAGDSLYQYF.

The V and J genes are TRBV5-6 and TRBJ1-1; D ambiguous. Germline values: CDR1 SGHDT, CDR2 YYEEEE. The V end lost 5 bases, the J end lost 4 bases, and 12 bases lay between the germline ends. The CDR3 length is 13 residues. CDR3 amino acids: CASRAGFSTEAFF. The CDR3 nucleotides read TGTGCCAGCAGGGCGGGGTTTTCCACTGAAGCTTTCTTT.

CDR3 in amino acids: CASSLDVGGAGTDTQYF. The CDR3, as DNA: TGTGCCAGCAGCTTAGATGTCGGGGGGGCCGGCACAGATACGCAGTATTTT. The chain employs TRBV11-2 and TRBJ2-3; 8 positions agree with TRBD2. CDR1 is SGHAT and CDR2 is FQNNGV in the germline V gene. The ends lost 0 bases at V and 1 base at J; junction bases unmatched: 6. The CDR3 extends over 17 amino acids.

This sequence joins TRBV29-1 and TRBJ2-3; 10 bases align to TRBD2. CDR1 is SQVTM and CDR2 is ANQGSEA in the germline V gene. This CDR3 has 13 amino acids. Trimming cost V 4 bases and J 9 bases; bases outside gene matches: 7. The CDR3 spells CSVGEREGTTQYF. In DNA, the CDR3 is TGCAGCGTTGGGGAGCGGGAGGGGACAACGCAGTATTTT.

The chain uses TRBV4-1 and TRBJ1-5; possibly TRBD1 for D (5 bases). Germline CDR1 reads MGHRA; CDR2 reads YSYEKL. The CDR3 contains 15 residues. Trimming stripped 1 base from V and 6 bases from J, with 13 bases between. The CDR3 coding sequence is TGCGCCAGCAGCCAAGTTGACCACCAGGGTCAGCCCCAGCATTTT. Amino acid sequence: CASSQVDHQGQPQHF.

The CDR3 protein is CASSQVRETQYF. CDR3 nucleotide sequence: TGCGCCAGCAGCCAAGTAAGAGAGACCCAGTACTTC. The V gene is TRBV4-1, the J gene TRBJ2-5; D gene uncertain. The CDR3 has 12 amino acids. V lost 1 base to trimming and J lost 4 bases, with 4 bases between them. Germline V gives CDR1 MGHRA, CDR2 YSYEKL.

The chain carries TRBV25-1 and TRBJ1-2, with TRBD1 matching 7 bases. Germline V lookup: CDR1 MGHDK, CDR2 SYGVNS. This CDR3 is built from 15 residues. Trimming at V came to 4 bases and at J to 8 bases, leaving 13 bases not matched to a gene. The CDR3 DNA sequence: TGTGCCAGCAGTGGGAGGACAGGAGTCTCTGGGGGCTACACCTTC. It encodes CASSGRTGVSGGYTF.

V gene TRBV30 combines with J gene TRBJ2-2; D remains unclear. Germline-derived CDR1 and CDR2 are GTSNPN and SVGIG (reference sequence). The CDR3 loop spans 17 amino acids. The V gene lost 2 bases and the J gene lost 6 bases, with 22 bases spanning the gap. The CDR3 DNA follows: TGTGCCTGGAGTCAATTAAGCCCCACAGCCAGCGCCGGGGAGCTGTTTTTT. Protein sequence: CAWSQLSPTASAGELFF.

The V call is TRBV28, the J call TRBJ1-3; D is unresolved. V was cut by 5 bases and J by 2 bases, with 13 bases left in between. The CDR3 spans 15 residues. Germline V gives CDR1 MDHEN, CDR2 SYDVKM. CDR3: CASSGPNLAGNTIYF. The CDR3, as DNA: TGTGCCAGCAGTGGGCCAAACTTAGCTGGAAACACCATATATTTT.

The chain employs TRBV29-1 and TRBJ2-7, with 9 positions matching TRBD1. This CDR3 comprises 17 residues. Per the germline V gene, CDR1 is SQVTM and CDR2 is ANQGSEA. V lost 1 base to trimming and J lost 4 bases; unmatched junction nucleotides: 14. CDR3 region: CSVEGGTGMSSGYEQYF. The CDR3, as DNA: TGCAGCGTTGAAGGAGGGACAGGGATGAGTAGCGGGTACGAGCAGTACTTC.

The CDR3 DNA sequence: TGCGCCAGCAGCTTAACAGGGCTCAATCAGCCCCAGCATTTT. As protein: CASSLTGLNQPQHF. The chain has TRBV5-1 and TRBJ1-5; TRBD1 might be the D (6 bases). Germline lookup yields CDR1 SGHRS and CDR2 YFSETQ. The CDR3 is made up of 14 amino acids. Trimming stripped 2 bases from V and 3 bases from J, with 9 bases between.